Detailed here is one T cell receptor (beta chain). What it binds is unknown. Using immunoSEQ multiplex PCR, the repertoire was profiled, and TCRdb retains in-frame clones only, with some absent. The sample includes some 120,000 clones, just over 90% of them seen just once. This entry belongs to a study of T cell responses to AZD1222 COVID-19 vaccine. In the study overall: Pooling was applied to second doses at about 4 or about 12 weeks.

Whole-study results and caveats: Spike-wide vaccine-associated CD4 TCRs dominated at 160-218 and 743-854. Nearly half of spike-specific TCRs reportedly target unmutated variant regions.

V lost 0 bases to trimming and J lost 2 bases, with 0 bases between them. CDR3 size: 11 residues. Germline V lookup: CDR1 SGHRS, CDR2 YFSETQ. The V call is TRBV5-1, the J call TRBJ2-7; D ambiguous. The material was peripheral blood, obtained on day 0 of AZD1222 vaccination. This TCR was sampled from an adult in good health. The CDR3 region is CASSLAYEQYF. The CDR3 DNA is TGCGCCAGCAGCTTGGCCTACGAGCAGTACTTC.